Relative to its sample, the clone carrying this T cell receptor (beta chain) is medium-sized. What it binds is not known. Germline V lookup: CDR1 GTSNPN, CDR2 SVGIG (reference sequence). With 7 bases removed from V and 0 bases from J, the gap between germline ends came to 13 bases. The CDR3 length is 15 residues. BIOMED2 TRB-A/B primer pools were used in multiplex TRB PCR. One entry per CDR3 protein, called by TCRdb with MiXCR from the multiplex PCR reads. In the table there are 13,000 or so distinct CDR3 sequences, around 25% of which are singletons. The record originates from a study of T and B cells in COVID-19 patients. Study-wide context: Peripheral blood came from COVID-19 patients with active infection or after recovery. The study's findings and limits: Patients with COVID-19 reportedly showed strongly skewed T cell receptor beta variable and joining gene usage.

From blood, about 220-500 ng of genomic DNA served as TRB template. This TCR derives from a human donor who had recovered from COVID-19. The chain combines TRBV30 with TRBJ2-6; D is unresolved. Sequencing was done on a sample of blood. The CDR3 nucleotides are TGTGCCTCCCCTGACGGTCTCTCTGGGGCCAACGTCCTGACTTTC. The encoded protein is CASPDGLSGANVLTF.